This T cell receptor (beta chain) is from a study of OX40 agonist ivuxolimab in advanced cancers. CDR3 length: 11 amino acids. In germline, CDR1 is DFQATT, CDR2 SNEGSKA (reference sequence). V was cut by 4 bases and J by 7 bases, with 10 bases left in between. Only in-frame clones appear in the TCRdb table, and some are missing; sequencing was by immunoSEQ multiplex PCR. Of about 93,000 clones listed, 90% to 95% are singletons. The sample consisted of CD4+ or CD8+ T cells sorted from blood, taken in a trial of the OX40 agonist ivuxolimab. The sequence was collected from an adult with an advanced solid tumor such as melanoma, head and neck, liver or kidney cancer. V and J are TRBV20-1 and TRBJ2-5; D possibly corresponds to TRBD2 (6 bases). The CDR3 region is CSANIGGTQYF. CDR3 nucleotides: TGCAGTGCTAATATCGGGGGGACCCAGTACTTC.